These 15 T cell receptor beta chains were sequenced from one sample in a study of cytomegalovirus exposure and HLA in healthy donors. This PCR relied on a set of 60 Vbeta primers and 13 Jbeta primers. Method: immunoSEQ multiplex PCR; TCRdb's copy keeps in-frame clones and lacks some. The sample comprises some 190,000 clones, roughly four fifths of which are singletons, and 2.1% rests with the top ten. Sequencing used PBMCs. The receptors shown here come from a young woman in good health and CMV-seropositive.

The chain has TRBV25-1 and TRBJ1-5; D is unresolved. V was cut by 2 bases and J by 2 bases, with 7 bases left in between. In germline, CDR1 is MGHDK, CDR2 SYGVNS. This CDR3 comprises 14 residues. The CDR3, as DNA: TGTGCCAGCAGTGAAGACGGGGGCAATCAGCCCCAGCATTTT. This sequence encodes CASSEDGGNQPQHF.

The chain employs TRBV7-9 and TRBJ1-4; D unresolved. Trimming pared 1 base from V and 8 bases from J, leaving 11 bases between. Germline CDR1 SEHNR, CDR2 FQNEAQ (reference sequence). CDR3 length equals 14 residues. CDR3 DNA: TGTGCCAGCAGCTTAGTTAAGGTGGGCGAAAAACTGTTTTTT. Translated, it gives CASSLVKVGEKLFF.

The sample holds a few counts of this clone. This chain uses TRBV6-5 with TRBJ2-3; D ambiguous. The germline V gene encodes CDR1 MNHEY and CDR2 SVGAGI. Trimming removed 4 bases from V and 0 bases from J, with 8 bases in between. CDR3 size: 14 residues. This chain's CDR3 is CASSSATSTDTQYF. The DNA of the CDR3 is TGTGCCAGCAGTTCTGCTACTAGCACAGATACGCAGTATTTT.

The chain has TRBV6-5 and TRBJ1-2; 7 bases fit TRBD1. CDR1 MNHEY and CDR2 SVGAGI come from the germline V gene. The V segment lost 5 bases and the J segment 0 bases; nucleotides outside the gene matches: 6. The CDR3 extends over 15 amino acids. The CDR3 is CASSTRDSPNYGYTF. CDR3 in DNA: TGTGCCAGCAGTACTCGGGACAGCCCTAACTATGGCTACACCTTC.

The gene calls are TRBV6-6 and TRBJ2-5; TRBD2 might be the D (6 bases). The CDR3 length is 13 residues. Trimming shortened V by 6 bases and J by 5 bases, and 13 bases separated the two germline ends. CDR1 is MNHNY and CDR2 is SVGAGI in the germline V gene (reference sequence). CDR3 protein: CASSLGRGETQYF. The CDR3 DNA reads as TGTGCCAGCAGCCTGGGCCGGGGGGAGACCCAGTACTTC.

This chain links TRBV5-6 with TRBJ2-5; D gene unclear. V was pared by 0 bases and J by 3 bases, with 12 bases between. The length of the CDR3 is 15 residues. Looked up from germline, CDR1 is SGHDT and CDR2 is YYEEEE. Here the CDR3 reads CASSLVTYGEETQYF. CDR3 DNA: TGTGCCAGCAGCTTGGTTACGTACGGAGAAGAGACCCAGTACTTC.

This clone is a singleton in its sample. The chain uses TRBV14 and TRBJ1-4; no definite D call. Germline assignment: CDR1 SGHDN and CDR2 FVKESK. The CDR3 is 13 amino acids. The V and J ends lost 4 bases and 0 bases respectively, with 3 bases between them. The CDR3 loop is CASSPATNEKLFF. As DNA, the CDR3 is TGTGCCAGCAGCCCTGCAACTAATGAAAAACTGTTTTTT.

The gene calls are TRBV6-6 and TRBJ1-2; 11 nucleotides align to TRBD1. V trimming: 7 bases; J trimming: 8 bases; junction bases outside the gene matches: 15. Germline CDR1 and CDR2: MNHNY and SVGAGI (reference sequence). The CDR3 consists of 16 residues. CDR3 in amino acids: CASTLGPGQGVMGYTF. In nucleotides, the CDR3 is TGTGCCAGCACCCTAGGACCGGGACAGGGGGTCATGGGCTACACCTTC.

The CDR3 nucleotides are TGTGCCAGCAGTTACAGGGGTGATGAGCAGTTCTTC. Protein product: CASSYRGDEQFF. The chain joins TRBV28 to TRBJ2-1; TRBD1 agrees at 7 bases. Germline CDR1 reads MDHEN; CDR2 reads SYDVKM. CDR3 length: 12 residues. V was pared by 4 bases and J by 8 bases, with 2 bases of the junction left unmatched.

The chain employs TRBV30 and TRBJ2-4, with 7 bases aligning to TRBD2. Germline V gives CDR1 GTSNPN, CDR2 SVGIG (reference sequence). The CDR3 contains 12 residues. With V trimmed by 5 bases and J by 9 bases, 7 bases remained unmatched. This CDR3 is CAWSGTTVIQYF. CDR3 sequence (DNA): TGTGCCTGGTCCGGGACTACCGTCATTCAGTACTTC.

This clone was counted a few times. The chain is built from TRBV18 and TRBJ1-5; maybe TRBD1 (6 bases). The germline V and J ends were trimmed by 3 bases and 6 bases, with 18 bases remaining between them. Germline V gene data show CDR1 as KGHSH and CDR2 as LQKENI. CDR3 size: 16 residues. The CDR3 nucleotides are TGTGCCAGCTCACCGACAGGTCGTCCGCAATCTCAGCCCCAGCATTTT. Its protein is CASSPTGRPQSQPQHF.

This clone was counted a single time. This sequence joins TRBV18 and TRBJ2-7, with D possibly matching TRBD1 (6 bases). The CDR3 consists of 15 residues. Trimming took 3 bases from V and 2 from J, leaving 14 bases between them. CDR1 is KGHSH, CDR2 LQKENI, per germline. CDR3 coding DNA: TGTGCCAGCTCACCGTTAGGACAGATAACCTACGAGCAGTACTTC. Translation: CASSPLGQITYEQYF.

The chain uses TRBV11-3 and TRBJ1-6; D uncertain. Germline CDR1 and CDR2: SGHNT and YENEEA. The CDR3 consists of 14 residues. The germline V and J ends were trimmed by 0 bases and 7 bases, with 7 bases remaining between them. CDR3 loop: CASSLEGGNSPLHF. In DNA, the CDR3 is TGTGCCAGCAGCTTAGAAGGCGGAAATTCACCCCTCCACTTT.

The rearrangement uses TRBV4-2 and TRBJ2-2, with D tentatively TRBD1 (5 bases). This CDR3 contains 19 residues. Trimming cost V 1 base and J 1 base, with 19 bases left between them. Germline V gene lookup returns CDR1 LGHNA and CDR2 YNFKEQ. The chain's CDR3 is CASSQGFTVGRGNTGELFF. For the CDR3, the DNA is TGTGCCAGCAGCCAAGGCTTTACCGTGGGAAGGGGGAACACCGGGGAGCTGTTTTTT.

V gene TRBV7-3 combines with J gene TRBJ2-1, with D perhaps matching TRBD2 (5 bases). Germline V gene sequence: CDR1 SGHTA, CDR2 FQGTGA. The CDR3 is made up of 15 amino acids. V dropped 0 bases and J dropped 2 bases, with 8 bases sitting between them. CDR3 in DNA: TGTGCCAGCAGCTTAACCAGCGGTCCCTACAATGAGCAGTTCTTC. Amino acid sequence: CASSLTSGPYNEQFF.